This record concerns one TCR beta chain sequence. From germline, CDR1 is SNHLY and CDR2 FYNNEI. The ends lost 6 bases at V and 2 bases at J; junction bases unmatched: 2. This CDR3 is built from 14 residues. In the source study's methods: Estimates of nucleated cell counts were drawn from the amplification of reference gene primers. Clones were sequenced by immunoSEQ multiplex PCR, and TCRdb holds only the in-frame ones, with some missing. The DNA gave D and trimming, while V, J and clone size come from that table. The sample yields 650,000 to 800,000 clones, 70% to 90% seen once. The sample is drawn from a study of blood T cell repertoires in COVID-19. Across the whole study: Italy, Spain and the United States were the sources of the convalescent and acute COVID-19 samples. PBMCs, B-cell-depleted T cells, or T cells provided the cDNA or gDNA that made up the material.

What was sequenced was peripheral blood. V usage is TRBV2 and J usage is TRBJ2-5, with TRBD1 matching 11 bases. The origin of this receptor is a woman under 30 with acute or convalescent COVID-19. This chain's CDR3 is CASRRDRGQETQYF. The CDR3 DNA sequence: TGTGCCAGCAGAAGGGACAGGGGGCAAGAGACCCAGTACTTC. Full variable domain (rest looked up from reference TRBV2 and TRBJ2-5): EPEVTQTPSHQVTQMGQEVILRCVPISNHLYFYWYRQILGQKVEFLVSFYNNEISEKSEIFDDQFSVERPDGSNFTLKIRSTKLEDSAMYFCASRRDRGQETQYFGPGTRLLVL.